This TCR beta chain appears in the sequencing data of a study of blood T cell repertoires in COVID-19. Study details: The study drew acute and convalescent COVID-19 samples from the United States, Italy and Spain. Nucleic acid was either cDNA or gDNA, and it came from T cells, B-cell-depleted T cells, or PBMCs.

Per the authors' pipeline: Amplification from reference gene primers served as the basis for estimated nucleated cell counts. Using immunoSEQ multiplex PCR, the repertoire was profiled, and TCRdb retains in-frame clones only, with some absent. The DNA was the basis for D and trimming; V, J and clone size are from that table. The sample includes roughly 90,000 clones, around 88% of them seen just once. Germline CDR1 and CDR2: MNHEY and SVGEGT. The CDR3 has 14 amino acids. V lost 5 bases and J lost 1, with 11 bases in between. The sample comprised peripheral blood. The TCR was taken from a human donor in a cohort sampled during active COVID-19. The gene calls are TRBV6-2 or TRBV6-3 and TRBJ1-1; no firm D call. The CDR3 nucleotides read TGTGCCAGCAGTACCCCACAGAGGAACACTGAAGCTTTCTTT. As protein: CASSTPQRNTEAFF.